Shown below are 9 T cell receptor beta chains from a single sample sequenced in a study of blood T cell repertoires in COVID-19. Data came from immunoSEQ multiplex PCR; TCRdb stores just in-frame clones and leaves some out. The sample shows about 230,000 clones, 85% to 90% of them seen only once. Sequencing input: peripheral blood. The receptors were gathered from a man between 45 and 60 years old with COVID-19, enrolled during active disease.

The gene calls are TRBV3-1 (or the pseudogene TRBV3-2) and TRBJ2-1; D call uncertain. The germline V gene has CDR1 LGHDT and CDR2 YNNKEL (reference sequence). The CDR3 loop spans 16 amino acids. The V gene lost 2 bases and the J gene lost 4 bases, with 15 bases spanning the gap. CDR3 in amino acids: CASSQLPQEFYNEQFF. CDR3 DNA sequence: TGTGCCAGCAGCCAACTACCCCAAGAATTTTACAATGAGCAGTTCTTC.

The chain carries TRBV27 and TRBJ2-2; D possibly corresponds to TRBD1 (6 bases). V shed 5 bases and J shed 4 bases, with 17 bases lying between them. Per germline, CDR1 MNHEY and CDR2 SMNVEV (reference sequence). The CDR3 length is 16 residues. CDR3 sequence (DNA): TGTGCCAGCAGTGGGGGCCGGGAACCCGGCACCGGGGAGCTGTTTTTT. Its protein is CASSGGREPGTGELFF.

On this clone: This CDR3 is also generated by other DNA sequences in the sample. The gene calls are TRBV5-1 and TRBJ1-1; tentative D call: TRBD1 (6 bases). Germline CDR1 SGHRS, CDR2 YFSETQ. The V end lost 1 base, the J end lost 0 bases, and 7 bases lay between the germline ends. CDR3 length: 14 amino acids. The DNA for the CDR3 is TGCGCCAGCAGCTTGCAGGGGATGAACACTGAAGCTTTCTTT. As protein: CASSLQGMNTEAFF. The whole variable domain, remainder taken from reference TRBV5-1 and TRBJ1-1, is KAGVTQTPRYLIKTRGQQVTLSCSPISGHRSVSWYQQTPGQGLQFLFEYFSETQRNKGNFPGRFSGRQFSNSRSEMNVSTLELGDSALYLCASSLQGMNTEAFFGQGTRLTVV.

This clone was detected only a few times. This rearrangement joins TRBV10-1 to TRBJ1-1, with D perhaps TRBD1 (6 bases). The CDR3 length is 15 residues. Trimming cost V 6 bases and J 1 base, with 15 bases left between them. Germline-derived CDR1 and CDR2 are WNHNN and SYGVQD (reference sequence). The CDR3 DNA reads as TGCGCCAGCAGCAGGGACATGGGAGAGAACACTGAAGCTTTCTTT. This codes for CASSRDMGENTEAFF.

V and J are TRBV9 and TRBJ2-3; TRBD2 agrees at 10 bases. The CDR3 has 17 residues. V lost 0 bases to trimming and J lost 5 bases; unmatched junction nucleotides: 9. Germline CDR1 SGDLS, CDR2 YYNGEE. In DNA, the CDR3 is TGTGCCAGCAGCGTAGCTGAAAGCGGGGGGGCCCTAGATACGCAGTATTTT. It encodes CASSVAESGGALDTQYF. The full variable domain, completed using reference TRBV9 and TRBJ2-3, is DSGVTQTPKHLITATGQRVTLRCSPRSGDLSVYWYQQSLDQGLQFLIQYYNGEERAKGNILERFSAQQFPDLHSELNLSSLELGDSALYFCASSVAESGGALDTQYFGPGTRLTVL.

The chain combines TRBV2 with TRBJ2-3; D may be TRBD2 (7 bases). V lost 6 bases and J 1 base, leaving 14 bases between the germline ends. CDR3 length: 15 residues. In germline, CDR1 is SNHLY, CDR2 FYNNEI. The CDR3, as DNA: TGTGCCAGCAGCACTGGGGGGGGCCGCACAGATACGCAGTATTTT. This gives the protein CASSTGGGRTDTQYF. Full variable domain (missing parts from reference TRBV2 and TRBJ2-3): EPEVTQTPSHQVTQMGQEVILRCVPISNHLYFYWYRQILGQKVEFLVSFYNNEISEKSEIFDDQFSVERPDGSNFTLKIRSTKLEDSAMYFCASSTGGGRTDTQYFGPGTRLTVL.

The chain employs TRBV6-5 and TRBJ2-5; 12 nucleotides agree with TRBD2. Per germline, CDR1 MNHEY and CDR2 SVGAGI. Trimming took 7 bases from V and 2 from J; bases not matched to a gene: 5. This CDR3 has 15 residues. The CDR3 loop is CASTGTSGRQETQYF. The DNA of the CDR3 is TGTGCCAGCACCGGGACTAGCGGGCGGCAAGAGACCCAGTACTTC.

The chain joins TRBV6-2 or TRBV6-3 to TRBJ2-7; D gene uncertain. Trimming shortened V by 2 bases and J by 4 bases, and 12 bases separated the two germline ends. Germline CDR1 is MNHEY and CDR2 is SVGEGT. This CDR3 is built from 14 residues. The CDR3 bases are TGTGCCAGCAGTTACAAACCCCAGTCGTACGAGCAGTACTTC. Its protein is CASSYKPQSYEQYF.

The chain employs TRBV7-8 and TRBJ2-3; 9 bases align to TRBD2. Looked up from germline, CDR1 is SGHVS and CDR2 is FQNEAQ. The CDR3 loop spans 16 amino acids. With 0 bases clipped from V and 2 bases from J, the junction kept 3 bases outside the gene matches. The CDR3, as DNA: TGTGCCAGCAGCTTAGCGCAGCGGGAGGACACAGATACGCAGTATTTT. It yields the protein CASSLAQREDTDTQYF.